This TCR beta chain was sequenced for a study of low-dose radiotherapy and immunotherapy resistance in tumors. Study-wide context: In Cohort 2, 1 Gy per fraction was delivered every two weeks, for a total of 13 Gy over 26 weeks. Patients received cyclophosphamide 200 mg/m2 intravenously every two weeks, the day before radiation-immunotherapy. From cycle 1 day 1, patients took oral aspirin 300 mg every day for four cycles.

This clonotype was recorded many times. This CDR3 is 15 amino acids long. Germline CDR1 is SGHRS and CDR2 is YFSETQ. V was clipped by 1 base and J by 3 bases; unmatched bases: 7. First-strand cDNA relied on TRAV- and TRBV-specific primers spanning alpha and beta chains. PCR amplification of the TCRs was performed with Phusion for 20 to 25 PCR cycles, and it relied on a constant-region primer together with a V-primer adapter. Isolated mRNA underwent amplification via in vitro transcription. Via MiXCR, TCRdb re-called the reads, giving one row per CDR3 protein. The repertoire holds fewer than 50,000 distinct CDR3 sequences, 25% seen once, with about a tenth in the top ten. As for time point: after trial treatment. Treatment given: LDRT plus nivolumab, ipilimumab, low-dose cyclophosphamide and aspirin (RACIN trial).

The receptor was isolated from a male donor with prostate cancer. The sample here was PBMCs, taken after low-dose radiotherapy plus immunotherapy. The rearrangement uses TRBV5-1 and TRBJ2-7; TRBD2 matches 7 bases. CDR3 region: CASSLQAASGYEQYF. Written as DNA, the CDR3 is TGCGCCAGCAGCTTGCAGGCGGCTAGCGGCTACGAGCAGTACTTC. The variable domain in full, completed from reference TRBV5-1 and TRBJ2-7, reads KAGVTQTPRYLIKTRGQQVTLSCSPISGHRSVSWYQQTPGQGLQFLFEYFSETQRNKGNFPGRFSGRQFSNSRSEMNVSTLELGDSALYLCASSLQAASGYEQYFGPGTRLTVT.